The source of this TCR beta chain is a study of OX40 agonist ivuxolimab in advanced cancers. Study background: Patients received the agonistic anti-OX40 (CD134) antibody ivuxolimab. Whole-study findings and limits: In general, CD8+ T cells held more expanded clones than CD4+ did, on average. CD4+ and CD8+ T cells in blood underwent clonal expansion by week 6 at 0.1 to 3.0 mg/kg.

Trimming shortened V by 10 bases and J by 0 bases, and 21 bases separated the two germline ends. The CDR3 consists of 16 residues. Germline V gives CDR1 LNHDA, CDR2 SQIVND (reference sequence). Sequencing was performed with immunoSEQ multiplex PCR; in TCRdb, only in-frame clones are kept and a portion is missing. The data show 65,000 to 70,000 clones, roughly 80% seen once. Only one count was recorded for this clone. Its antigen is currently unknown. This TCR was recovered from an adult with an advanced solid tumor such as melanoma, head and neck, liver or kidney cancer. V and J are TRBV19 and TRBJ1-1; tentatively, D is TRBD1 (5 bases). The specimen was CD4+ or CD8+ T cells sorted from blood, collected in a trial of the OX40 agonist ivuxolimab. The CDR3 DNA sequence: TGTGCCACAAATCCTTTCCACAGGACGGTGAACACTGAAGCTTTCTTT. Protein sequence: CATNPFHRTVNTEAFF.